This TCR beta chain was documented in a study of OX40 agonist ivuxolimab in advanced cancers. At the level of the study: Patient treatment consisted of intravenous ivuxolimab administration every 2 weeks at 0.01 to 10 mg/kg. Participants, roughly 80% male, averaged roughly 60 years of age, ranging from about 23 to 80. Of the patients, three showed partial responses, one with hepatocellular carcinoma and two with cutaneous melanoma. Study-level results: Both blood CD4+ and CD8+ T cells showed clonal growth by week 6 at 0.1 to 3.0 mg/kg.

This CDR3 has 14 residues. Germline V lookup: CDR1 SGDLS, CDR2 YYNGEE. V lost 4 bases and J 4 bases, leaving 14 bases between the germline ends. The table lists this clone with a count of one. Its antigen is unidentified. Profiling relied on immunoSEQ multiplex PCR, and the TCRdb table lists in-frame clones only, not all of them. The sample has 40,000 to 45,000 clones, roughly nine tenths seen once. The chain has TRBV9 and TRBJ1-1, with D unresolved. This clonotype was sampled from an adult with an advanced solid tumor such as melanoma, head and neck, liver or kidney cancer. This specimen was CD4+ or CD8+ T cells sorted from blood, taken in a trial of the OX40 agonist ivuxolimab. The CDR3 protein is CASSKEGLGTEAFF. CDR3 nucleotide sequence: TGTGCCAGCAGCAAAGAAGGATTGGGCACTGAAGCTTTCTTT.